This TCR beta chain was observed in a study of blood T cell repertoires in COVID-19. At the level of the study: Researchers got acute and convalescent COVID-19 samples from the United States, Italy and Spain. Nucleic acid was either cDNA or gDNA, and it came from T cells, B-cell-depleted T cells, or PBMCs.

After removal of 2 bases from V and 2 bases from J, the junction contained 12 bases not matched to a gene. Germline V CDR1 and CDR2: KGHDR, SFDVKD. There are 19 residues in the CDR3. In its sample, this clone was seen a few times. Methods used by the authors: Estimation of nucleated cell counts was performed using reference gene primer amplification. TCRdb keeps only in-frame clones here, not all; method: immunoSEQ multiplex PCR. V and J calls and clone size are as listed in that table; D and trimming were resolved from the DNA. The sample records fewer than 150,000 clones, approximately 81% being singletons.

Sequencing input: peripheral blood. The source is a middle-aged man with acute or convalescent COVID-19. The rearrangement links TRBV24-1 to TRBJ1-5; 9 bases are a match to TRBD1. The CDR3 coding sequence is TGTGCCACCAGTGATTCAACTTTACAGGGGGCGTGGGGCAATCAGCCCCAGCATTTT. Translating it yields CATSDSTLQGAWGNQPQHF.